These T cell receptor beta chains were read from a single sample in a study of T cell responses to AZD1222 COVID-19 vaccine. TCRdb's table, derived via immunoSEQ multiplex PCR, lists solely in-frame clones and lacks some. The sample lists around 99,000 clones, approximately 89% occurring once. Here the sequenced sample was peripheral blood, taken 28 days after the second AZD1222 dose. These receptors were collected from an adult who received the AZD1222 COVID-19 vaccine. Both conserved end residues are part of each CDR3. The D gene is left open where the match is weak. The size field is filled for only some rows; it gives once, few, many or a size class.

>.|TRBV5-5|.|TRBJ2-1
CASSVADWREQFF
TGTGCCAGCAGCGTGGCGGACTGGAGGGAGCAGTTCTTC
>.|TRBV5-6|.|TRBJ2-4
CASSEGAKNIQYF
TGTGCCAGCAGCGAGGGAGCCAAAAACATTCAGTACTTC
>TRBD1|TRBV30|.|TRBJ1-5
CAWSIGQGGQPQHF
TGTGCCTGGAGTATAGGACAGGGGGGTCAGCCCCAGCATTTT
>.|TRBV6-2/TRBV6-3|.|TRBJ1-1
CASTPHLQGIDTEAFF
TGTGCCAGCACCCCACACCTCCAGGGGATTGACACTGAAGCTTTCTTT
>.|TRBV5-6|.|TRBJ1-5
CASSLGGYSNQPQHF
TGTGCCAGCAGCTTGGGCGGCTATAGCAATCAGCCCCAGCATTTT
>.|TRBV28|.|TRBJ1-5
CASTTSLAAISNQPQHF
TGTGCCAGCACCACCTCCCTCGCAGCTATTAGCAATCAGCCCCAGCATTTT
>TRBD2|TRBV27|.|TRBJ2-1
CASSLPGGGQYNEQFF
TGTGCCAGCAGTCTCCCTGGGGGGGGTCAGTACAATGAGCAGTTCTTC
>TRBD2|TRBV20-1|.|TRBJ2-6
CSASVTSGSTSGANVLTF
TGCAGTGCTAGTGTCACTAGCGGGAGTACCTCTGGGGCCAACGTCCTGACTTTC
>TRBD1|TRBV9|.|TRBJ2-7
CASSAPGTGEIYEQYF
TGTGCCAGCAGCGCCCCCGGGACAGGGGAAATCTACGAGCAGTACTTC
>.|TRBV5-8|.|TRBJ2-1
CASRFRLTAYNEQFF
TGTGCCAGCAGATTCCGACTAACCGCCTACAATGAGCAGTTCTTC
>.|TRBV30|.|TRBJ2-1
CAWTRRRVGPYNEQFF
TGTGCCTGGACTAGGCGGCGGGTAGGCCCTTACAATGAGCAGTTCTTC
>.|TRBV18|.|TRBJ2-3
CASSLHRGSTDTQYF
TGTGCCAGCTCACTACACCGGGGGAGCACAGATACGCAGTATTTT
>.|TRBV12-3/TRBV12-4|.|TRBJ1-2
CASNSATSYGYTF
TGTGCCAGCAATTCGGCGACGTCTTATGGCTACACCTTC
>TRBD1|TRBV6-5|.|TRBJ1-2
CASSSSTGNNYGYTF
TGTGCCAGCAGTTCGTCGACAGGGAATAACTATGGCTACACCTTC
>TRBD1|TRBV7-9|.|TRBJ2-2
CASSLKGQGLTGELFF
TGTGCCAGCAGCCTTAAGGGACAGGGTTTAACCGGGGAGCTGTTTTTT
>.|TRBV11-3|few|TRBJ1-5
CASSPNQPQHF
TGTGCCAGCAGCCCAAATCAGCCCCAGCATTTT
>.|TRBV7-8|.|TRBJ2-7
CASSRWARDYEQYF
TGTGCCAGCAGCCGCTGGGCCAGGGACTACGAGCAGTACTTC
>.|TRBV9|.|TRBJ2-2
CASSEKNTGELFF
TGTGCCAGCAGCGAGAAGAACACCGGGGAGCTGTTTTTT
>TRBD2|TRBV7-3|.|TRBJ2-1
CASSFSGLAGSPSSYNEQFF
TGTGCCAGCAGCTTCTCAGGACTAGCGGGATCCCCGAGCTCCTACAATGAGCAGTTCTTC
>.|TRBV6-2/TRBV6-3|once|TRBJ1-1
CASSSDSLNTEAFF
TGTGCCAGCAGTTCAGATTCATTGAACACTGAAGCTTTCTTT
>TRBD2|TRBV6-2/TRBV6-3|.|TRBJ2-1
CASSFLAGEPHSYNEQFF
TGTGCCAGCAGCTTTCTAGCGGGAGAGCCCCACTCCTACAATGAGCAGTTCTTC
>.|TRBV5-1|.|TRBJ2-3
CASSPGSGDTQYF
TGCGCCAGCAGCCCGGGCAGCGGGGATACGCAGTATTTT
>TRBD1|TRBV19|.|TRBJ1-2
CASSQTGKDGYTF
TGTGCCAGTAGCCAGACAGGGAAGGATGGCTACACCTTC
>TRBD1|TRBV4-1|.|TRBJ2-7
CASSLSGTGGYEQYF
TGCGCCAGCAGCCTCTCCGGGACAGGGGGCTACGAGCAGTACTTC
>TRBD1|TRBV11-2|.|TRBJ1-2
CASSLGSGGTYGYTF
TGTGCCAGCAGCTTGGGCTCAGGGGGCACTTATGGCTACACCTTC
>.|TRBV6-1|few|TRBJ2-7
CASSEREPVGQYF
TGTGCCAGCAGTGAGAGGGAGCCCGTGGGGCAGTACTTC
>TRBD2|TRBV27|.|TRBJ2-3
CASSSHSSGMADTQYF
TGTGCCAGCAGTTCACATTCTAGCGGGATGGCAGATACGCAGTATTTT
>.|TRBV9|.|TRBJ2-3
CASSRDLADTQYF
TGTGCCAGCAGCCGGGACCTCGCAGATACGCAGTATTTT
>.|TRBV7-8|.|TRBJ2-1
CASSQDPSKYNEQFF
TGTGCCAGCAGCCAGGATCCTTCAAAATACAATGAGCAGTTCTTC
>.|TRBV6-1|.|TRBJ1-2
CASSEAFNYGYTF
TGTGCCAGCAGTGAAGCGTTTAACTATGGCTACACCTTC
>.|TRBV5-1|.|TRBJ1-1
CASSLAWGAPEAFF
TGCGCCAGCAGCTTGGCCTGGGGGGCGCCTGAAGCTTTCTTT
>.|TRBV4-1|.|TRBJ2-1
CASSQNQTHRGPYNEQFF
TGCGCCAGCAGCCAAAATCAAACACACCGGGGACCTTACAATGAGCAGTTCTTC
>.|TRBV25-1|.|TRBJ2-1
CASRGPVHYNEQFF
TGTGCCAGCAGAGGACCGGTACATTACAATGAGCAGTTCTTC
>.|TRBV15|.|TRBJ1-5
CATSPLGNRPNQPQHF
TGTGCCACCAGTCCCTTAGGGAATAGACCCAATCAGCCCCAGCATTTT
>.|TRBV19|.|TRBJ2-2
CASTYAGELFF
TGTGCCAGTACCTACGCCGGGGAGCTGTTTTTT
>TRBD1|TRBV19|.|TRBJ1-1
CASSISDRSEAFF
TGTGCCAGTAGTATTTCGGACAGGTCCGAAGCTTTCTTT
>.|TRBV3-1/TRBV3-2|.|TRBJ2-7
CASSNVATASYEQYF
TGTGCCAGCAGTAATGTAGCCACTGCATCCTACGAGCAGTACTTC
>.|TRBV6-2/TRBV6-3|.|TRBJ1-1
CASSPGLRREAFF
TGTGCCAGCAGTCCCGGCCTCCGAAGAGAAGCTTTCTTT
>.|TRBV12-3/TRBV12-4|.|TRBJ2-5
CASSSEEETQYF
TGTGCCAGCAGTTCGGAAGAGGAGACCCAGTACTTC
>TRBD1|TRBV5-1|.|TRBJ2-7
CASGTGPFYEQYF
TGCGCCAGCGGGACAGGGCCCTTCTACGAGCAGTACTTC
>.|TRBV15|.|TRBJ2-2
CATRIQGNTGELFF
TGTGCCACCAGGATACAGGGGAACACCGGGGAGCTGTTTTTT
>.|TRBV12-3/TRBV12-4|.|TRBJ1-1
CASSLNVAEAFF
TGTGCCAGCAGTTTGAACGTCGCTGAAGCTTTCTTT
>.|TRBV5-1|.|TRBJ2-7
CASSDLYEQYF
TGCGCCAGCAGCGACCTCTACGAGCAGTACTTC
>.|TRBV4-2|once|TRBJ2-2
CASSQAGEGIGELFF
TGTGCCAGCAGCCAAGCCGGGGAAGGCATCGGGGAGCTGTTTTTT
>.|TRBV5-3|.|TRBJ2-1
CARSPCPKWEQFF
TGTGCCAGAAGCCCGTGCCCTAAATGGGAGCAGTTCTTC
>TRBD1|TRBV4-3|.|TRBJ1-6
CASSQEFTGVMNSPLHF
TGCGCCAGCAGCCAAGAATTTACAGGGGTGATGAATTCACCCCTCCACTTT
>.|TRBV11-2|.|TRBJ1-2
CASSLERAGSYGYTF
TGTGCCAGCAGCTTAGAAAGGGCCGGGTCCTATGGCTACACCTTC
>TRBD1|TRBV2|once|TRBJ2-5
CASRLRDRSSETQYF
TGTGCCAGCAGGCTCCGGGACAGGTCATCGGAGACCCAGTACTTC
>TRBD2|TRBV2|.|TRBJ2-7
CASSRLAGNEQYF
TGTGCCAGCAGCAGACTAGCGGGAAACGAGCAGTACTTC
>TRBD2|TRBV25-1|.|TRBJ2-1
CASSELAGGSDEQFF
TGTGCCAGCAGTGAGCTCGCGGGAGGGAGTGATGAGCAGTTCTTC
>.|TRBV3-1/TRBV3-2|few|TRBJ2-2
CASSQEIGGYTGELFF
TGTGCCAGCAGCCAAGAAATCGGCGGCTACACCGGGGAGCTGTTTTTT
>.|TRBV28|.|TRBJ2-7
CASGRPKYEQYF
TGTGCCAGCGGTCGACCTAAGTACGAGCAGTACTTC
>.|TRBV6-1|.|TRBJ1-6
CASSELEGKSPLHF
TGTGCCAGCAGTGAACTTGAGGGGAAGTCACCCCTCCACTTT
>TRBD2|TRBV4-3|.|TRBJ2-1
CASSRLTSGGADEQFF
TGCGCCAGCAGCCGCCTTACTAGCGGGGGGGCCGATGAGCAGTTCTTC
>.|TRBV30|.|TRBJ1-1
CAWRLGGVFTEAFF
TGTGCCTGGAGATTGGGGGGTGTTTTCACTGAAGCTTTCTTT
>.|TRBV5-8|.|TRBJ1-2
CASSPGRRSYGYTF
TGTGCCAGCAGCCCAGGTAGAAGAAGCTATGGCTACACCTTC
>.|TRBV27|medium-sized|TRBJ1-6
CASSLRDYSPLHF
TGTGCCAGCAGTTTGCGAGACTATTCACCCCTCCACTTT